These T cell receptor beta chains were read from a single sample in a study of T cell responses to AZD1222 COVID-19 vaccine. Clones were sequenced by immunoSEQ multiplex PCR, and TCRdb holds only the in-frame ones, with some missing. The sample lists about 180,000 clones, 85% to 95% occurring once. Sample: peripheral blood, taken 28 days after the second AZD1222 dose. The source of these receptors is an adult who received the AZD1222 COVID-19 vaccine. Both conserved end residues are part of each CDR3. Each record gives: V gene, D gene, clone size, J gene, CDR3 DNA, CDR3 protein. The D gene is left open where the match is weak. Clone size is stated in some rows and not others, as once, few, many or a class when expanded.

>TRBV4-2|NA|NA|TRBJ1-2
TGTGCCAGCAGCCCGCTATTGGATGCTAACTATGGCTACACCTTC
CASSPLLDANYGYTF
>TRBV27|NA|NA|TRBJ2-5
TGTGCCAGCAGTTTATGGGGGAGCCAAGAGACCCAGTACTTC
CASSLWGSQETQYF
>TRBV5-1|TRBD2|NA|TRBJ2-7
TGCGCCAGCAGTTGGGGACTAGCGGGAGGGACATCCTACGAGCAGTACTTC
CASSWGLAGGTSYEQYF
>TRBV6-5|TRBD1|NA|TRBJ1-1
TGTGCCAGCAGTTCGGACAGGGGGAGGATGAACACTGAAGCTTTCTTT
CASSSDRGRMNTEAFF
>TRBV19|TRBD2|NA|TRBJ2-3
TGTGCCTCGCGACTAGCGGCCTCGGGAGATACGCAGTATTTT
CASRLAASGDTQYF
>TRBV3-1/TRBV3-2|TRBD1|NA|TRBJ2-2
TGTGCCAGCAGCCAAGCGGGCAGGGGGCTCGCCGGGGAGCTGTTTTTT
CASSQAGRGLAGELFF
>TRBV28|NA|few|TRBJ2-7
TGTGCCAGCAGTTTCGCCGGGGCCCTCACCTACGAGCAGTACTTC
CASSFAGALTYEQYF
>TRBV6-1|NA|once|TRBJ1-1
TGTGCCAGCACCCCGGCGGTCGGGAACACTGAAGCTTTCTTT
CASTPAVGNTEAFF
>TRBV23-1|TRBD1|NA|TRBJ1-5
TGCGCCAGTCAAACAGTAGGGCCGGGACAGGCCCTAAGGGGACCCCAGCATTTT
CASQTVGPGQALRGPQHF
>TRBV7-3|TRBD1|NA|TRBJ2-4
TGTGCCAGCAGCTCCAGACGAGCCCTGCGGGACAGGGAAAACATTCAGTACTTC
CASSSRRALRDRENIQYF
>TRBV7-2|TRBD2|NA|TRBJ2-7
TGTGCCAGCAGCCTAGCAGGGACTAGCCCCTACGAGCAGTACTTC
CASSLAGTSPYEQYF
>TRBV5-1|NA|NA|TRBJ2-7
TGCGCCAGCAGCCCTCCGGGACTGAGGGGGAATCGGGAGCAGTACTTC
CASSPPGLRGNREQYF
>TRBV11-3|TRBD1|NA|TRBJ1-2
TGTGCCAGCAGCTTAGGAGTCGGACAGGTGAATCCCTATGGCTACACCTTC
CASSLGVGQVNPYGYTF
>TRBV6-5|NA|NA|TRBJ2-5
TGTGCCAGCAGTTACGGTGTGAGGGCGCCTCAAGAGACCCAGTACTTC
CASSYGVRAPQETQYF
>TRBV6-5|TRBD1|NA|TRBJ2-7
TGTGCCAGCAGCTTGACAGGGGCCTACGAGCAGTACTTC
CASSLTGAYEQYF
>TRBV5-1|TRBD1|once|TRBJ1-4
TGCGCCAGCAGCGGCAGGGGGACTAATGAAAAACTGTTTTTT
CASSGRGTNEKLFF
>TRBV11-2|NA|once|TRBJ2-1
TGTGCCAGCAGCTCACCCCTAGCGAAGAGCTCCTACAATGAGCAGTTCTTC
CASSSPLAKSSYNEQFF
>TRBV5-8|NA|once|TRBJ2-5
TGTGCCAGCAGCTTTAGGGGAGGAGAGACCCAGTACTTC
CASSFRGGETQYF
>TRBV5-4|TRBD1|NA|TRBJ1-4
TGTGCCAGCAAGGAAGGGGGCAATGAAAAACTGTTTTTT
CASKEGGNEKLFF
>TRBV30|NA|NA|TRBJ1-4
TGTGCCTGGATGCCGGTCCAGGGACGGGATGAAAAACTGTTTTTT
CAWMPVQGRDEKLFF
>TRBV7-2|NA|NA|TRBJ1-5
TGTGCCAGCAGCTTAGTCGGCAGTGAGCCCCAGCATTTT
CASSLVGSEPQHF
>TRBV19|NA|once|TRBJ2-5
TGTGCCAGTAGTATGGAGATCGGGGAGACCCAGTACTTC
CASSMEIGETQYF
>TRBV9|NA|NA|TRBJ2-3
TGTGCCAGCAGCGGTATTAGCGGCTACACAGATACGCAGTATTTT
CASSGISGYTDTQYF
>TRBV7-2|NA|NA|TRBJ1-2
TGTGCCAGCAGCTTCCAAATATCCTATGGCTACACCTTC
CASSFQISYGYTF
>TRBV18|NA|NA|TRBJ1-1
TGTGCCAGCTCACCTGTAAGTAGTATGAACACTGAAGCTTTCTTT
CASSPVSSMNTEAFF
>TRBV19|NA|NA|TRBJ1-4
TGTGCCAGTAGTGGAATCGGGAGCCAGGGGACTAATGAAAAACTGTTTTTT
CASSGIGSQGTNEKLFF
>TRBV27|NA|once|TRBJ1-1
TGTGCCAGCACCGTCAGGGGAGGGTTTATGAACACTGAAGCTTTCTTT
CASTVRGGFMNTEAFF
>TRBV11-1|NA|once|TRBJ1-1
TGTGCCAGCAGCACGCCGAAGGTGGGGGACACTGAAGCTTTCTTT
CASSTPKVGDTEAFF
>TRBV28|NA|NA|TRBJ1-2
TGTGCCAGCAGTTTAACGACGGATCGTTATGGCTACACCTTC
CASSLTTDRYGYTF
>TRBV15|NA|NA|TRBJ1-1
TGTGCCACCAGCAGAGCCGGGGAGGGAACTGAAGCTTTCTTT
CATSRAGEGTEAFF
>TRBV19|NA|once|TRBJ1-5
TGTGCCAGTAGTATAAGTCTTGACGGGCTTCCTTTCAATCAGCCCCAGCATTTT
CASSISLDGLPFNQPQHF
>TRBV30|NA|NA|TRBJ2-1
TGTGCCTGGAGTGCCCCGGGGAGATCGGTCATAGATGAGCAGTTCTTC
CAWSAPGRSVIDEQFF
>TRBV20-1|NA|NA|TRBJ1-2
TGCAGTGCTAGTGACAGGCGAAACTATGGCTACACCTTC
CSASDRRNYGYTF
>TRBV6-6|TRBD1|NA|TRBJ2-7
TGTGCCAGCAGTTACTCAGGGGGCGCAGACGAGCAGTACTTC
CASSYSGGADEQYF
>TRBV2|NA|NA|TRBJ2-2
TGTGCCAGCAGTGAAGCGCTTGGCAGGGGGGAGGGGCTGTTTTTT
CASSEALGRGEGLFF
>TRBV28|NA|once|TRBJ1-4
TGTGCCAGCAGTGGCCTTGACTCGAATGAAAAACTGTTTTTT
CASSGLDSNEKLFF
>TRBV13|NA|once|TRBJ1-5
TGTGCCAGCAGCGGCAGGGGCAGGAATGGGCCCCAGCATTTT
CASSGRGRNGPQHF
>TRBV5-4|NA|NA|TRBJ2-6
TGTGCCAGCAGCCCTGCGGACTTCTCTGGGGCCAACGTCCTGACTTTC
CASSPADFSGANVLTF
>TRBV24-1|NA|NA|TRBJ2-5
TGTGCCACCAGACAGGACAACCAAGAGACCCAGTACTTC
CATRQDNQETQYF
>TRBV25-1|NA|NA|TRBJ2-1
TGTGCCAGCAGTGATACGGACAGAGAGCAGTTCTTC
CASSDTDREQFF
>TRBV19|TRBD1|NA|TRBJ1-2
TGTGCCAGTAGGCATTTGACAGGGGAGGGAGGCTACACCTTC
CASRHLTGEGGYTF
>TRBV7-3|NA|NA|TRBJ2-1
TGTGCCAGCAGCTTAGCCTCAACAGGGTTTGCCTACAATGAGCAGTTCTTC
CASSLASTGFAYNEQFF
>TRBV4-1|NA|NA|TRBJ2-7
TGCGCCAGCAGCCAATTCCAGGGGCCCTACGAGCAGTACTTC
CASSQFQGPYEQYF
>TRBV4-1|NA|NA|TRBJ1-1
TGCGCCAGCAGCCATCCTCCGGGACGGGTGAACACTGAAGCTTTCTTT
CASSHPPGRVNTEAFF
>TRBV6-2/TRBV6-3|TRBD1|NA|TRBJ1-1
TGTGCCAGCAGCCGGGGGGCCAGGGGACAGCTGAACACTGAAGCTTTCTTT
CASSRGARGQLNTEAFF
>TRBV2|NA|NA|TRBJ2-4
TGTGCCAGCGAAGACCCCGGACTTCCCAAAAACATTCAGTACTTC
CASEDPGLPKNIQYF
>TRBV11-2|NA|NA|TRBJ1-4
TGTGCCAGCAGCTTAAGGGGCCCAATGATCGGGGAGCAAAAACTGTTTTTT
CASSLRGPMIGEQKLFF
>TRBV2|NA|NA|TRBJ1-5
TGTGCCAGCAGTATTGACGGACTCAATCAGCCCCAGCATTTT
CASSIDGLNQPQHF
>TRBV7-9|NA|NA|TRBJ1-2
TGTGCCAGCACCTTCAATCGTGGCTACACCTTC
CASTFNRGYTF
>TRBV7-8|NA|NA|TRBJ1-2
TGTGCCAGCAGCTTAGGCGCAGGGAGCTATGGCTACACCTTC
CASSLGAGSYGYTF